This T cell receptor (beta chain) originates from a study of beta chain features in type 1 diabetes. Expressed TCRB transcripts were sequenced because the isolated RNA had all been reverse transcribed beforehand. The protocol was immunoSEQ multiplex PCR, while the TCRdb copy is restricted to in-frame clones and leaves out a portion. The sample shows about 360,000 clones, over 9.5% of them seen only once. This clone appeared a few times. Naive, central memory, regulatory and stem cell-like memory cells within the CD4+ compartment were sorted using CD45RO/CCR7/CD25/CD127/CD95/CD27. This CDR3 spans 13 amino acids. From germline, CDR1 is SGHTA and CDR2 FQGTGA. Trimming took off 3 bases at V and 2 bases at J, with 7 bases between the two ends.

The chain has TRBV7-3 and TRBJ1-1; D is undetermined. Sequenced input: naive CD4+ T cells from blood. The origin of this receptor is a young man in good health. CDR3 nucleotide sequence: TGTGCCAGCAGCTTCGGCGGAAACACTGAAGCTTTCTTT. Amino acid sequence: CASSFGGNTEAFF. The complete variable domain, with remaining parts taken from reference TRBV7-3 and TRBJ1-1, reads GAGVSQTPSNKVTEKGKYVELRCDPISGHTALYWYRQSLGQGPEFLIYFQGTGAADDSGLPNDRFFAVRPEGSVSTLKIQRTERGDSAVYLCASSFGGNTEAFFGQGTRLTVV.